This TCR beta chain was identified during a study of T cells in localized non-small cell lung cancer. The study's findings and limits: Sequencing was limited to one tumor region, leaving the possibility of heterogeneity open. Adjacent lung was found to contain a median approximately 60 of the top 100 tumor clones. Clonality of T cells reached its maximum in uninvolved adjacent lung, surpassing tumor.

Turning to this clone: Its antigen is unidentified.

This table comes from immunoSEQ multiplex PCR, and its TCRdb copy is limited to in-frame clones, with some not included. The data contain around 53,000 clones, around 82% of them singletons. From germline, CDR1 is SGHVS and CDR2 FQNEAQ. V lost 8 bases and J 10 bases, leaving 17 bases between the germline ends. The CDR3 is 12 amino acids. This clonotype was obtained from a woman between 35 and 75 years old with stage II lung adenocarcinoma. The chain has TRBV7-8 and TRBJ1-1, with D possibly being TRBD1 (5 bases). Sequences were derived from PBMCs, sampled before any cancer treatment. CDR3 bases: TGTGCCAGCCTCGGGGAGGGGTCAACAGCTTTCTTT. Translated: CASLGEGSTAFF.